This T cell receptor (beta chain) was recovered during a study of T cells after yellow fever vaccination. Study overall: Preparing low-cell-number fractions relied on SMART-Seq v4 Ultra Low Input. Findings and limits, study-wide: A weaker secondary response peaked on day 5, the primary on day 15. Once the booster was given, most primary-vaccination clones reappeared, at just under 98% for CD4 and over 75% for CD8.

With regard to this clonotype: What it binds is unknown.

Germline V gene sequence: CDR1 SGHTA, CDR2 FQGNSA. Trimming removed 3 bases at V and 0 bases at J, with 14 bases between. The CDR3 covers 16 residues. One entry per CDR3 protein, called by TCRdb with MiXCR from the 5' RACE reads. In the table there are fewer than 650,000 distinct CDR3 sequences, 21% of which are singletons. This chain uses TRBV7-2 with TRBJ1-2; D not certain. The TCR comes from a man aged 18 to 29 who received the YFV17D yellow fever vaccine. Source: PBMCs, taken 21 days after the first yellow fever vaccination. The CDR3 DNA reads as TGTGCCAGCAGCTTCGGTGCATGGCAAGCTAACTATGGCTACACCTTC. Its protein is CASSFGAWQANYGYTF.